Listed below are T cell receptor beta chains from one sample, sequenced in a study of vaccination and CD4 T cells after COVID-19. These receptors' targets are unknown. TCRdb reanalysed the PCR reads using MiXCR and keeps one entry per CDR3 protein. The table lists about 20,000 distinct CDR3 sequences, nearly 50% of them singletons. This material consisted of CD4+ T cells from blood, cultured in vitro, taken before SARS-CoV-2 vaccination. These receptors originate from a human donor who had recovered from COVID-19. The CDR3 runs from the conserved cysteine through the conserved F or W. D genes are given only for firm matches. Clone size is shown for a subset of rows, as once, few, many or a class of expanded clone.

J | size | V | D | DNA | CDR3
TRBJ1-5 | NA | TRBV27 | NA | TGTGCCAGCAGTTCGGGTTCGGGTCAGCCCCAGCATTTT | CASSSGSGQPQHF
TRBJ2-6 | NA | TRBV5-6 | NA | TGTGCCAGCAGCTTGGCCGGCTCTGGGGCCAACGTCCTGACTTTC | CASSLAGSGANVLTF
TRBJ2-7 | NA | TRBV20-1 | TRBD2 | TGCAGTGCTAGGATAGCGGGAGCTTGGGAGCAGTACTTC | CSARIAGAWEQYF
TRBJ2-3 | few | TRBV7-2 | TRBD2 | TGTGCCAGCAGCTTAGTAGCGGGGCGCACAGATACGCAGTATTTT | CASSLVAGRTDTQYF
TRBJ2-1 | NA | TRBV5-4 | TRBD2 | TGTGCCAGCAGCCCTGGACTAGCGGGGGGTAATGAGCAGTTCTTC | CASSPGLAGGNEQFF
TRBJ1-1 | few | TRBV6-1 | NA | TGTGCCAGCAGTGAAGGGTGGTCGAACACTGAAGCTTTCTTT | CASSEGWSNTEAFF
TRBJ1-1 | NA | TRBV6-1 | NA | TGTGCCAGCAGTGAAACGATCCAGAACACTGAAGCTTTCTTT | CASSETIQNTEAFF
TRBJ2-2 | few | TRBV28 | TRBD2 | TGTGCCAGCAGTGTAGCGGGGGCGAACACCGGGGAGCTGTTTTTT | CASSVAGANTGELFF
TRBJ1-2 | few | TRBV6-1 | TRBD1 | TGTGCCAGCAGGGGGACAGCCCCACGCGGCTACACCTTC | CASRGTAPRGYTF
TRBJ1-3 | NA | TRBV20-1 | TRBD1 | TGCAGTGCTGCGGACAGGCATGGAAACACCATATATTTT | CSAADRHGNTIYF
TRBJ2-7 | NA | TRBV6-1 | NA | TGTGCCAGCAGTGGCAGAGTCGAGCAGTACTTC | CASSGRVEQYF
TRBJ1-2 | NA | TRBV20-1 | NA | TGCAGTGCTAGAGCCCGGCCCGGGGATGGCTACACCTTC | CSARARPGDGYTF
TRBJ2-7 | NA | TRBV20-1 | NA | TGCAGTGCTAGAGATGAAACGGGACTTCGCTACGAGCAGTACTTC | CSARDETGLRYEQYF
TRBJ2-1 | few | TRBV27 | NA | TGTGCCAGCAGCCGTAGCTGGAGCTCCTACAATGAGCAGTTCTTC | CASSRSWSSYNEQFF
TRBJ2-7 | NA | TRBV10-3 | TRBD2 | TGTGCCATCAGTGGCGCGGGAGCCTACGAGCAGTACTTC | CAISGAGAYEQYF
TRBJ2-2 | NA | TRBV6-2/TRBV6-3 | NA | TGTGCCAGCAGGGGGACGGGGAACACCGGGGAGCTGTTTTTT | CASRGTGNTGELFF
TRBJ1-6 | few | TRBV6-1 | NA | TGTGCCAGCAGGCCCCCGGGACGTAATTCACCCCTCCACTTT | CASRPPGRNSPLHF
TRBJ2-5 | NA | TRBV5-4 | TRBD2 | TGTGCCAGCAGCCCCGGGGGGGCGGGGGAGACCCAGTACTTC | CASSPGGAGETQYF
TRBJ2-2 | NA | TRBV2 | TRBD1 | TGTGCCAGCAGGGAACAGGGGTCGTTCACCGGGGAGCTGTTTTTT | CASREQGSFTGELFF
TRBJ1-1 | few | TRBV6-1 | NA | TGTGCCAGCAGCCTCGGGAGGAACACTGAAGCTTTCTTT | CASSLGRNTEAFF
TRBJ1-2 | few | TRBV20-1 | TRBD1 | TGCAGTGCGGCGACAGGGGTGAGATATGGCTACACCTTC | CSAATGVRYGYTF
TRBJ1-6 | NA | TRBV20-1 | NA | TGCAGTGCTAGAGTGAGCCAGGAGAAGGGGCCCTATAATTCACCCCTCCACTTT | CSARVSQEKGPYNSPLHF
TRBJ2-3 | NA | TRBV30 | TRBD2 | TGTGCCTGGAGTCCCTCACACGGACTAGCGGTCGGCACAGATACGCAGTATTTT | CAWSPSHGLAVGTDTQYF
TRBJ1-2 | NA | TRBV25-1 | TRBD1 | TGTGCCAGCAGTGAGTTTAAGGGACAGGCTTATGGCTACACCTTC | CASSEFKGQAYGYTF
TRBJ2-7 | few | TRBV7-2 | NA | TGTGCCAGCAGCTTGGGGGCAGGGTCCTACGAGCAGTACTTC | CASSLGAGSYEQYF
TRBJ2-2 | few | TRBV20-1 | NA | TGCAGTGCTGGGGGAGGAGTTACCGGGGAGCTGTTTTTT | CSAGGGVTGELFF
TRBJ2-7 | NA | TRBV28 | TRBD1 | TGTGCCAGCAGTTTAATCGGGACAGGGCATTACGAGCAGTACTTC | CASSLIGTGHYEQYF
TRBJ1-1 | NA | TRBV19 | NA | TGTGCCAGTAGTCGGGGGCGAATGAGGACTGAAGCTTTCTTT | CASSRGRMRTEAFF
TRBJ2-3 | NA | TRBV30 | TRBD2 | TGTGCCTGGAGTGCCACTAGCGGGTTCACAGATACGCAGTATTTT | CAWSATSGFTDTQYF
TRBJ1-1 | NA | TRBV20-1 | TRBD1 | TGCAGTGCGTACCGGGACAGGGCTTGGGACACTGAAGCTTTCTTT | CSAYRDRAWDTEAFF
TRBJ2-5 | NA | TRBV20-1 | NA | TGCAGTGCTAGCCCGGGACTCTTAACTCAGGAGACCCAGTACTTC | CSASPGLLTQETQYF
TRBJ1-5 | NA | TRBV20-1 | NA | TGCAGTGCTAGTATTCTGCGATCTAGCAATCAGCCCCAGCATTTT | CSASILRSSNQPQHF
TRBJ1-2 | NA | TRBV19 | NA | TGTGCCACCCAGAGGTATGGCTACACCTTC | CATQRYGYTF